This T cell receptor (beta chain) derives from a study of T cell repertoires in cytomegalovirus infection. Study background: CMV infection together with matching HLA type was indicated by public TCR beta signatures. Points from the study as a whole: Dominating the ex vivo response were HLA-C-restricted CMV-specific TCR beta clonotypes.

The CDR3 spans 16 residues. The V and J ends lost 3 bases and 0 bases respectively, with 12 bases between them. Germline V lookup: CDR1 SGHAT, CDR2 FQNNGV. Comment on this clonotype: Its antigen is currently unknown.

TCRdb analysed the reads with MiXCR anew, one entry per CDR3 protein. This table holds some 480,000 distinct CDR3 sequences, roughly a third found once. The clonotype originates from a human donor in good health (CMV status not recorded). Some clones in this sample may be carry-over from other donors' samples. The V call is TRBV11-2, the J call TRBJ2-1; D gene ambiguous. Sample: cultured PBMCs, taken from culture after CMV antigen stimulation. The CDR3 loop reads CASSFGRVSSYNEQFF. CDR3 sequence (DNA): TGTGCCAGCAGCTTTGGACGGGTTAGCTCCTACAATGAGCAGTTCTTC.